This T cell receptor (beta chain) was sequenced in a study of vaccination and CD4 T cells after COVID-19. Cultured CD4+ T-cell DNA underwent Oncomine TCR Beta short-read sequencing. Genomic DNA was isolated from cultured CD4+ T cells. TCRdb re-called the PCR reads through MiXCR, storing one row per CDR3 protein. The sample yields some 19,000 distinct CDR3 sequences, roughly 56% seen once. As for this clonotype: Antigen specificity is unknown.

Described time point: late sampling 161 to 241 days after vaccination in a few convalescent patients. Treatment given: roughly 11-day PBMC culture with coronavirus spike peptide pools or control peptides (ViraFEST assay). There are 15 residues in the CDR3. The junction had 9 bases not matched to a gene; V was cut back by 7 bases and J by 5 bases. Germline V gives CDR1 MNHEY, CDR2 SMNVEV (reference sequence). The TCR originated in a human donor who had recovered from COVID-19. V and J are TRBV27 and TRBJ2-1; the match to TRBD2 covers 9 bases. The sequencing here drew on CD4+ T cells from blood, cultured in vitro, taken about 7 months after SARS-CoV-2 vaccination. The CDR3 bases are TGTGCCAGCAACCCCCCAGCTAGCGGGAACAATGAGCAGTTCTTC. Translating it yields CASNPPASGNNEQFF.